This section outlines one T cell receptor beta chain sequence together with its context. Its antigen is unidentified. Per sorted-subset replicate PCR, input was roughly 220 ng DNA, representing tens of thousands of T cell genomes. Assay used: immunoSEQ multiplex PCR; TCRdb lists only in-frame clones, some missing. The sample includes 850,000 to 1,100,000 clones, 70% to 80% of them seen just once. The data were obtained in a study of shared clonotypes between healthy human individuals. Study results and limitations: A small donor pool kept down the genetic and exposure-history diversity that was represented. Naive subsets generally exceeded memory subsets in estimated richness.

All participating donors were Caucasian adults from Nashville, Tennessee. Germline-derived CDR1 and CDR2 are SGHRS and YFSETQ. The V end was cut by 4 bases, the J end by 0 bases, with 13 bases between. The CDR3 spans 15 residues. The material sequenced was memory CD4+ T cells from PBMCs. As for subset: CD45RA-negative fraction. The clonotype was recovered from a man aged 18 to 29 in good health. Some clones in this sample may be carry-over from other donors' samples. The rearrangement links TRBV5-1 to TRBJ2-5; possible D gene TRBD1, 6 bases. DNA for the CDR3: TGCGCCAGCAGCCCAGGACAGACAAACCAAGAGACCCAGTACTTC. Encoded protein: CASSPGQTNQETQYF.